This TCR beta chain came from a study of blood T cells in healthy people across ages. Overall study results and limits: CMV status of donors was unknown, possibly confounding expanded clonotype changes.

Drawing of peripheral blood yielded 7.5 to 10 milliliters from each donor. Each sample provided at least 6 micrograms of extracted total RNA. The CDR3 runs 13 residues. Germline CDR1 and CDR2: KGHDR and SFDVKD. Trimming took off 3 bases at V and 6 bases at J, with 7 bases between the two ends. Primers used in a second PCR of about 7 to 12 cycles were a sample-barcoded 5' primer and a J-beta primer mix. TCRdb reprocessed the 5' RACE reads with MiXCR, giving one entry per CDR3 protein. The sample holds roughly 800,000 distinct CDR3 sequences, 25% seen once. This clonotype has just a few counts. Its antigen is unidentified. The same sample was also used in a study of T cells of mothers and their children. That investigation notes: A few healthy Caucasian mothers, along with their six children, served as the donors.

The origin of this receptor is a boy younger than 18 in good health. Sequencing input: blood. The rearrangement joins TRBV24-1 to TRBJ2-2; D not certain. CDR3 sequence reads: CATSDQRSGELFF. The CDR3 DNA is TGTGCCACCAGTGATCAGCGATCCGGGGAGCTGTTTTTT.